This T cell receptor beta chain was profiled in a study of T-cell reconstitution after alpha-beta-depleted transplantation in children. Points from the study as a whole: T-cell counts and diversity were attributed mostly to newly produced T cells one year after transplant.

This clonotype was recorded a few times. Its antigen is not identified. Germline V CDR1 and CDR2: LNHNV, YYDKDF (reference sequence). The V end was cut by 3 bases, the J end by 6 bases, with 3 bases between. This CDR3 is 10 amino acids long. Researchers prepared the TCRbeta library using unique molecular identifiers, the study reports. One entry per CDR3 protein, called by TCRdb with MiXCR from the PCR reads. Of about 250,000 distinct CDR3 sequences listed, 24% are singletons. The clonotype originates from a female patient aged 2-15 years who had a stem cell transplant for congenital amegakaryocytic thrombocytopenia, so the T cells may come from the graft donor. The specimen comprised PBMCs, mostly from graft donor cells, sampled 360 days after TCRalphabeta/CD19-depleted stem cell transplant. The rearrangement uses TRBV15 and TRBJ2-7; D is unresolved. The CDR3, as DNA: TGTGCCACCAGCAGGGCCGAGCAGTACTTC. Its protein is CATSRAEQYF.